This TCR beta chain originates from a study of blood T cell repertoires in COVID-19. Study as a whole: Sites across the United States, Italy and Spain contributed samples from acute and convalescent COVID-19. T cells, B-cell-depleted T cells, or PBMCs supplied cDNA or gDNA.

About this clone itself: Additional DNA sequences in this sample encode the identical CDR3.

Original data processing: Reference gene primer amplification gave estimated nucleated cell counts. Clones were sequenced by immunoSEQ multiplex PCR, and TCRdb holds only the in-frame ones, with some missing. That table supplies the V and J calls and clone size; D and trimming were determined from the DNA. The table has approximately 220,000 clones, approximately 90% seen once. CDR1 and CDR2 from the germline V gene are SGDLS and YYNGEE. V dropped 0 bases and J dropped 4; count of bases not matched to a gene: 1. The CDR3 has 14 amino acids. Sequencing used peripheral blood. This chain links TRBV9 with TRBJ2-7, with 10 nucleotides matching TRBD2. The clonotype was recovered from a man aged 55 to 70 who had recovered from COVID-19. CDR3 residues: CASSVGTSGYEQYF. The CDR3, as DNA: TGTGCCAGCAGCGTAGGGACTAGCGGTTACGAGCAGTACTTC. Full variable domain (outside the CDR3, taken from reference TRBV9 and TRBJ2-7): DSGVTQTPKHLITATGQRVTLRCSPRSGDLSVYWYQQSLDQGLQFLIQYYNGEERAKGNILERFSAQQFPDLHSELNLSSLELGDSALYFCASSVGTSGYEQYFGPGTRLTVT.